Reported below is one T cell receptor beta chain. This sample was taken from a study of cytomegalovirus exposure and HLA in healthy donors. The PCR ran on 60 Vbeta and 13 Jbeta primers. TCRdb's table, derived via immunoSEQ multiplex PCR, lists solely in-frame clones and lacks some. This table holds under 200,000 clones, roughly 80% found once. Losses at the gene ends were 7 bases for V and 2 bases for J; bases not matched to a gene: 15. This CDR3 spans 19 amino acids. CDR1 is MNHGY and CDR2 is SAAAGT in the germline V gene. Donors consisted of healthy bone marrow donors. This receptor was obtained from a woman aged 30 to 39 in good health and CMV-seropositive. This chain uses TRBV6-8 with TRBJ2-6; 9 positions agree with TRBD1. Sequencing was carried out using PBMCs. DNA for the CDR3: TGTGCCAGCAACCAGGGGCGGGCACAGGGGGCAGCTGGGGCCAACGTCCTGACTTTC. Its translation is CASNQGRAQGAAGANVLTF.